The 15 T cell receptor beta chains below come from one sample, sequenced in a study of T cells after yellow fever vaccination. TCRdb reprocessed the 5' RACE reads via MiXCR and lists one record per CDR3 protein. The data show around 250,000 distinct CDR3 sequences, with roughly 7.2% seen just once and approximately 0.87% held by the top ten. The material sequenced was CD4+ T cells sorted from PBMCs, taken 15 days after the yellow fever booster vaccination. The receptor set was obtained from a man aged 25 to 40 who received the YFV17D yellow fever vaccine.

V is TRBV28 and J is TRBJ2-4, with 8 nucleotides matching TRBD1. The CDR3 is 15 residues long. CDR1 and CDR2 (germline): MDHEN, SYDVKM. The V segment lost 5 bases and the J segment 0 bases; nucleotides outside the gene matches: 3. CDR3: CASSGQGLAKNIQYF. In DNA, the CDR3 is TGTGCCAGCAGTGGACAGGGCCTAGCCAAAAACATTCAGTACTTC.

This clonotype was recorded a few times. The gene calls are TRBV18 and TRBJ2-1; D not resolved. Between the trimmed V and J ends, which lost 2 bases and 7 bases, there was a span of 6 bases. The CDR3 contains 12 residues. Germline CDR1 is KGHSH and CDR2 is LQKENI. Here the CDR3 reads CASSPSANEQFF. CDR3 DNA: TGTGCCAGCTCACCATCAGCTAATGAGCAGTTCTTC.

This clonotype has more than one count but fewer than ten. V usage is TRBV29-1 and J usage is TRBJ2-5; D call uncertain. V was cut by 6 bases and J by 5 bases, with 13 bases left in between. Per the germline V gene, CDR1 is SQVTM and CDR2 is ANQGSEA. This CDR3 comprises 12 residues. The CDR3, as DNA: TGCAGCGTGCTAGTTCCCGGGGAGACCCAGTACTTC. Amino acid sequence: CSVLVPGETQYF.

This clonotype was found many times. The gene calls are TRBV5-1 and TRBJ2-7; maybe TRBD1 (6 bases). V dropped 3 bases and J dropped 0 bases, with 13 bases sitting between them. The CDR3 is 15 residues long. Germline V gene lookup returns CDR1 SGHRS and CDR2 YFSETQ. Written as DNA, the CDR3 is TGCGCCAGCAGCTCAGGGGCCCTCCTCTCCTACGAGCAGTACTTC. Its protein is CASSSGALLSYEQYF.

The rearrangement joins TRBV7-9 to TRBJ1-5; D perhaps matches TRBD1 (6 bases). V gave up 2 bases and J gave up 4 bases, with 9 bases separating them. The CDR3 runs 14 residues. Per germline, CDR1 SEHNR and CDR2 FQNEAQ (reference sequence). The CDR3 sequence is CASSLSDSNQPQHF. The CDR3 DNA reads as TGTGCCAGCAGCTTATCGGACAGTAATCAGCCCCAGCATTTT.

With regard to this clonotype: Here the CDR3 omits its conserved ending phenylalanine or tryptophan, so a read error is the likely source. The CDR3 loop is CASSLTSGSADTQYS. For the CDR3, the DNA is TGTGCCAGCAGCTTAACTAGCGGGAGTGCAGATACGCAGTATTCT. The chain combines TRBV7-2 with TRBJ2-3, with 11 bases that match TRBD2. Germline V lookup: CDR1 SGHTA, CDR2 FQGNSA. Trimming removed 2 bases from V and 4 bases from J; junction bases left unmatched: 2. This CDR3 spans 15 amino acids.

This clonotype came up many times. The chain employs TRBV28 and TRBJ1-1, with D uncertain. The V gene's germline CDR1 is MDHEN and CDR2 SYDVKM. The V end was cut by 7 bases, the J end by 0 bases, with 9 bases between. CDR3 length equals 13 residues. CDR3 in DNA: TGTGCCAGCACCCCCCCGTTGAACACTGAAGCTTTCTTT. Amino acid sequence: CASTPPLNTEAFF.

The CDR3 DNA is TGCAGTGCTAGAGATCAGGGATCTGGGGCCAACGTCCTGACTTTC. This gives the protein CSARDQGSGANVLTF. V and J are TRBV20-1 and TRBJ2-6; tentative D call: TRBD1 (5 bases). The CDR3 extends over 15 amino acids. Germline CDR1 reads DFQATT; CDR2 reads SNEGSKA (reference sequence). Trimming took off 0 bases at V and 1 base at J, with 7 bases between the two ends.

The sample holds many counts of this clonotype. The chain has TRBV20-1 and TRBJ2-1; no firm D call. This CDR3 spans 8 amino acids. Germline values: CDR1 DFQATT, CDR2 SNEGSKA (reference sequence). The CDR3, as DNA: TGCTCGGGCAATGAGCAGTTCTTC. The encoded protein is CSGNEQFF.

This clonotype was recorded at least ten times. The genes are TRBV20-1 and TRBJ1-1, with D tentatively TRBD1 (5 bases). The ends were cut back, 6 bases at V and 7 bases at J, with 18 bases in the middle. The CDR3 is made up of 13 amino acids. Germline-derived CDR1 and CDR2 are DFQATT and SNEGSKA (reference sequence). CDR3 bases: TGCAGTGCCAGGGCGACGGGAAAGGGTGAAGCTTTCTTT. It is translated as CSARATGKGEAFF.

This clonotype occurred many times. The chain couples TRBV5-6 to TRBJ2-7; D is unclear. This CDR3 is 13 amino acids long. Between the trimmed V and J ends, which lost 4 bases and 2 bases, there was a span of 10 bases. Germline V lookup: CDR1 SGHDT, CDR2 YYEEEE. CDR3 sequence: CASSIPPAYEQYF. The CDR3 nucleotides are TGTGCCAGCAGCATCCCGCCGGCCTACGAGCAGTACTTC.

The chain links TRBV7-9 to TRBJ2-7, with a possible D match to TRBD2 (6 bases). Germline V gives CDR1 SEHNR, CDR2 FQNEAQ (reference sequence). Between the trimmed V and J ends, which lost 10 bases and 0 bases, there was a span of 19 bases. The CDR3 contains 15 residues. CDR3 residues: CATRRAGSISYEQYF. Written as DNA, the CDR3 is TGTGCCACCCGGAGGGCAGGATCCATCTCCTACGAGCAGTACTTC.

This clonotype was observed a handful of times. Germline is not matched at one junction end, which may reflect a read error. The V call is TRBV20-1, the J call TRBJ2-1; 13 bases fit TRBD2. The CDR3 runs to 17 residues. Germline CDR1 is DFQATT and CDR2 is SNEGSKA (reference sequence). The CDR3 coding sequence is TGCTGTGCTAGCGTAACTAGCGGGAGGGCTTTCTACAATGAGCAGTTCTTC. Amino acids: CCASVTSGRAFYNEQFF.

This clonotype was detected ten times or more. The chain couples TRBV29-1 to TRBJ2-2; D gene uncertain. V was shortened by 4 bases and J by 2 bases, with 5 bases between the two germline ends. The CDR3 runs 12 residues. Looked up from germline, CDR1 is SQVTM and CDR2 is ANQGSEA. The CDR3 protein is CSVGGNTGELFF. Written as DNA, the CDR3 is TGCAGCGTTGGCGGAAACACCGGGGAGCTGTTTTTT.

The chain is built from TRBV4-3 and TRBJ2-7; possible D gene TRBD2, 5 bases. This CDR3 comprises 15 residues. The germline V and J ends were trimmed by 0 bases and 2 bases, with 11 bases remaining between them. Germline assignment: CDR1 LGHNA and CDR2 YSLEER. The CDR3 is CASSQDRAGAYEQYF. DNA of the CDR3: TGCGCCAGCAGCCAAGATCGGGCGGGCGCCTACGAGCAGTACTTC.